A single sample is the source of the 8 T cell receptor beta chains below, sequenced in a study of T cells after somatic rescue of genetic block. The protocol was immunoSEQ multiplex PCR, while the TCRdb copy is restricted to in-frame clones and leaves out a portion. Of 110,000 or so clones detected, 80% to 95% appear once; the ten largest clones hold roughly 1.5%. Sample: peripheral blood mononuclear cells (PBMCs). The source is a woman aged 18-35 years.

V and J are TRBV19 and TRBJ1-5; the D gene is possibly TRBD1 (5 bases). CDR1 is LNHDA, CDR2 SQIVND, per germline (reference sequence). Trimming removed 1 base from V and 1 base from J, with 8 bases in between. The CDR3 extends over 15 amino acids. CDR3 coding DNA: TGTGCCAGTAGTATAGGGAAGGGGAGCAATCAGCCCCAGCATTTT. As protein: CASSIGKGSNQPQHF. The full variable domain, with the rest looked up from reference TRBV19 and TRBJ1-5, is DGGITQSPKYLFRKEGQNVTLSCEQNLNHDAMYWYRQDPGQGLRLIYYSQIVNDFQKGDIAEGYSVSREKKESFPLTVTSAQKNPTAFYLCASSIGKGSNQPQHFGDGTRLSIL.

This clone was found once. The rearrangement links TRBV5-4 to TRBJ2-7; D is possibly TRBD2 (6 bases). This CDR3 is 12 amino acids long. V lost 4 bases, J lost 6 bases, and 11 bases lay in between. Germline CDR1 and CDR2: SGHNT and YYREEE (reference sequence). This CDR3 reads CASSPLGGEQYF. The CDR3, as DNA: TGTGCCAGCAGCCCCCTGGGAGGCGAGCAGTACTTC.

This chain links TRBV28 with TRBJ1-6, with a weak D call TRBD1 (6 bases). The CDR3 totals 18 residues. Germline values: CDR1 MDHEN, CDR2 SYDVKM. V was cut by 3 bases and J by 7 bases, with 22 bases left in between. The CDR3 loop is CASSFSNVMTGWNSPLHF. As DNA, the CDR3 is TGTGCCAGCAGTTTTTCAAATGTCATGACAGGATGGAATTCACCCCTCCACTTT.

This chain uses TRBV30 with TRBJ1-3; D gene unclear. Trimming removed 4 bases from V and 4 bases from J, with 17 bases in between. The CDR3 runs 15 residues. CDR1 and CDR2 from the germline V gene are GTSNPN and SVGIG (reference sequence). CDR3 coding DNA: TGTGCCTGGAACGAAGATGGACCTATCGGAAACACCATATATTTT. It is translated as CAWNEDGPIGNTIYF.

The V gene is TRBV20-1, the J gene TRBJ2-2; D possibly corresponds to TRBD2 (6 bases). The CDR3 is 11 residues long. Deletions cut 6 bases from V and 10 bases from J, with 12 bases between. Germline V CDR1 and CDR2: DFQATT, SNEGSKA (reference sequence). CDR3: CSAPRGKELFF. CDR3 nucleotides: TGCAGTGCGCCCCGGGGGAAGGAGCTGTTTTTT.

V gene TRBV28 combines with J gene TRBJ2-2, with TRBD2 as a possible D gene (5 bases). Germline V gene sequence: CDR1 MDHEN, CDR2 SYDVKM. The V and J ends lost 4 bases and 1 base respectively, with 13 bases between them. The CDR3 spans 16 residues. This CDR3 reads CASSSIATGNTGELFF. CDR3 in DNA: TGTGCCAGCAGTTCTATAGCGACCGGGAACACCGGGGAGCTGTTTTTT. The whole variable domain, filled in from reference TRBV28 and TRBJ2-2, reads DVKVTQSSRYLVKRTGEKVFLECVQDMDHENMFWYRQDPGLGLRLIYFSYDVKMKEKGDIPEGYSVSREKKERFSLILESASTNQTSMYLCASSSIATGNTGELFFGEGSRLTVL.

The genes are TRBV5-1 and TRBJ1-2; D might be TRBD1 (5 bases). Trimming pared 4 bases from V and 4 bases from J, leaving 11 bases between. The CDR3 contains 13 residues. Germline V gene lookup returns CDR1 SGHRS and CDR2 YFSETQ. The CDR3 region has the DNA TGCGCCAGCAGCCTGGGGCTCGCCTATGGCTACACCTTC. It codes for CASSLGLAYGYTF.

This clone was observed once. The CDR3 reads CASSRSLWDTIYF. CDR3 in DNA: TGTGCCAGCAGTCGATCCCTTTGGGACACCATATATTTT. The chain recombines TRBV6-5 with TRBJ1-3; D not resolved. The CDR3 sequence is 13 residues long. Germline loops: CDR1 MNHEY, CDR2 SVGAGI. Trimming shortened V by 5 bases and J by 8 bases, and 13 bases separated the two germline ends.